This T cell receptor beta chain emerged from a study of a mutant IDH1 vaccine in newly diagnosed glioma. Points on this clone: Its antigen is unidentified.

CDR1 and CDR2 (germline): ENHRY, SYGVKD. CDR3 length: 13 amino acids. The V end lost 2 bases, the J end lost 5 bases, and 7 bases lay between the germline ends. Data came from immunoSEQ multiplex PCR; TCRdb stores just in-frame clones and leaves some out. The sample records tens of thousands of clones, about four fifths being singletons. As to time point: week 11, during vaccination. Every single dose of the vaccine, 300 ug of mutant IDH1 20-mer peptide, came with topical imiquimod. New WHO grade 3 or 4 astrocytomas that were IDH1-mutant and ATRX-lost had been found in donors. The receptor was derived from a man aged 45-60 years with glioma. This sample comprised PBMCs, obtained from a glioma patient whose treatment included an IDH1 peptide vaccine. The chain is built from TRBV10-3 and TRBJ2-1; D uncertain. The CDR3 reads CAISENSNNEQFF. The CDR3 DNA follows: TGTGCCATCAGTGAGAACAGTAACAATGAGCAGTTCTTC.